A selection of T cell receptor beta chains follows, all from one sample in a study of human T cells and chemical hapten exposure. TCRdb independently ran MiXCR on the RACE reads; one entry per CDR3 protein. This sample has roughly 200,000 distinct CDR3 sequences, with under 25% found just once. The sequenced sample was whole blood, obtained in connection with sensitization to the hapten diphenylcyclopropenone (DPC). The receptor set was obtained from a woman between 50 and 59 years old with alopecia areata. Some clones in this sample may be carry-over from other donors' samples. Each CDR3 is given with its conserved first and last residue. A D gene is named only where the DNA matches it firmly. Size values are once, few and many counts, or a class for expanded clones, and some rows have none.

v_gene,d_gene,j_gene,abundance,CDR3nt,CDR3aa
TRBV10-1,NA,TRBJ2-7,few,TGCGCCAGCAGTGCCTCAGGAGCTACCTACGAGCAGTACTTC,CASSASGATYEQYF
TRBV20-1,TRBD2,TRBJ2-5,NA,TGCAGTGCTAGTCGACTAGCGGGAGAAATGATGGAGACCCAGTACTTC,CSASRLAGEMMETQYF
TRBV20-1,NA,TRBJ2-2,NA,TGCAGTGCCATAACGGGACTCTTGAACACCGGGGAGCTGTTTTTT,CSAITGLLNTGELFF
TRBV7-9,TRBD2,TRBJ2-2,NA,TGTGCCAGCAGTCCCGGGACTAGGGACACCGGGGAGCTGTTTTTT,CASSPGTRDTGELFF
TRBV12-3/TRBV12-4,NA,TRBJ1-1,NA,TGTGCCAGCAGTCCCGGGGCCAGCATCTCTGAAGCTTTCTTT,CASSPGASISEAFF
TRBV7-6,NA,TRBJ2-7,many,TGTGCCAGCAGTCCAGGACCCCGCTCCTACGAGCAGTACTTC,CASSPGPRSYEQYF
TRBV2,NA,TRBJ2-1,NA,TGTGCCAGCAGTCGGGAGTGGGATGAGCAGTTCTTC,CASSREWDEQFF
TRBV3-1,TRBD2,TRBJ2-7,NA,TGTGCCAGCAGCCAAGAAGGGACTAGCGGGCCAGAAACCTACGAGCAGTACTTC,CASSQEGTSGPETYEQYF
TRBV29-1,NA,TRBJ2-1,NA,TGCAGCGTGGTCCAGGGCTCCTACAATGAGCAGTTCTTC,CSVVQGSYNEQFF
TRBV11-2,NA,TRBJ2-5,many,TGTGCCAGCAGCTTAGACAGAAGGCAAGAGACCCAGTACTTC,CASSLDRRQETQYF
TRBV27,NA,TRBJ1-1,few,TGTGCCAGCAGTTTGACGGGATACGTTCTCACTGAAGCTTTCTTT,CASSLTGYVLTEAFF
TRBV5-1,NA,TRBJ2-7,few,TGCGCCAGCAGGGGGGACTCAATCTACGAGCAGTACTTC,CASRGDSIYEQYF
TRBV2,NA,TRBJ2-3,few,TGTGCCAGCAGTGAAGTCCTTAAGGGTGGTACAGATACGCAGTATTTT,CASSEVLKGGTDTQYF
TRBV3-1,TRBD1,TRBJ2-3,NA,TGTGCCAGCAGCCGTACAGGGGGGTACACAGATACGCAGTATTTT,CASSRTGGYTDTQYF
TRBV7-9,NA,TRBJ1-1,NA,TGTGCCAGCAGCTTACAGCAGGGTGGTGGAGCTTTCTTT,CASSLQQGGGAFF
TRBV4-1,NA,TRBJ1-5,NA,TGCGCCAGCAGCCAAGATCAGGTGGGCGGTCAGCCCCAGCATTTT,CASSQDQVGGQPQHF
TRBV20-1,NA,TRBJ1-5,NA,TGCAGTGCTAGAGATGGGAGCGGGCCCAATCAGCCCCAGCATTTT,CSARDGSGPNQPQHF
TRBV27,NA,TRBJ1-2,NA,TGTGCCAGCAGTCCCCAGGGACATTTCTTACATGGCTACACCTTC,CASSPQGHFLHGYTF
TRBV20-1,NA,TRBJ2-7,NA,TGCAGTGCTCCCGATGAATACGAGCAGTACTTC,CSAPDEYEQYF
TRBV5-1,TRBD2,TRBJ2-2,few,TGCGCCAGCAGCCTATGGACCGGGACTAATATGGTCGGGGAGCTGTTTTTT,CASSLWTGTNMVGELFF
TRBV10-3,TRBD2,TRBJ2-5,few,TGTGCCAGCGGACTAGCGGGAGGACAAGAGACCCAGTACTTC,CASGLAGGQETQYF
TRBV29-1,NA,TRBJ1-2,few,TGCAGCGTTGTGGAACTCTATGGCTACACCTTC,CSVVELYGYTF
TRBV6-5,NA,TRBJ2-7,few,TGTGCCAGCAGTACCCTGGGGGGCGGGAATATTCCCTACGAGCAGTACTTC,CASSTLGGGNIPYEQYF
TRBV12-5,TRBD2,TRBJ2-1,NA,TGTGCTAGTCAGCGGGAGGGTAGGTACAATGAGCAGTTCTTC,CASQREGRYNEQFF
TRBV29-1,NA,TRBJ1-2,many,TGCAGCGTTGTAAATGTGGCAGAGAATGGCTACACCTTC,CSVVNVAENGYTF
TRBV20-1,TRBD2,TRBJ2-3,few,TGCAGTGCTAGAGATGCCGCCGGGACTAGCGGGAGTAGGCGTAATTTT,CSARDAAGTSGSRRNF
TRBV20-1,NA,TRBJ1-1,few,TGCAGTGCTAGACAAGGGATGGGGGCCCCTGAAGCTTTCTTT,CSARQGMGAPEAFF
TRBV5-6,TRBD2,TRBJ2-1,NA,TGTGCCAGCAGCTTGGAAACTAGAGGACTAGCTTCCTACAATGAGCAGTTCTTC,CASSLETRGLASYNEQFF
TRBV7-9,NA,TRBJ1-6,few,TGTGCCAGCAGCTTAGAGGCCGCCGATAATTCACCCCTCCACTTT,CASSLEAADNSPLHF
TRBV20-1,NA,TRBJ1-2,few,TGCAGTGCTCCGGACCCCTTCATCAGTAACTATGGCTACACCTTC,CSAPDPFISNYGYTF
TRBV29-1,TRBD1,TRBJ1-3,many,TGCAGCGTTTCACAGGGGGCTTCTGGAAACACCATATATTTT,CSVSQGASGNTIYF
TRBV20-1,NA,TRBJ2-6,few,TGCAGTGCTGGCACCGGGCCTCCCAACGTCCTGACTTTC,CSAGTGPPNVLTF
TRBV14,NA,TRBJ2-2,NA,TGTGCCAGCAGCCAGACAGTTACCGGGGAGCTGTTTTTT,CASSQTVTGELFF
TRBV27,NA,TRBJ1-1,NA,TGTGCCAGCAGTTTACTTGGGCGCACTGAAGCTTTCTTT,CASSLLGRTEAFF
TRBV3-1,NA,TRBJ1-1,few,TGTGCCAGCAGCCAAGGATCCCCGAACACTGAAGCTTTCTTT,CASSQGSPNTEAFF
TRBV24-1,NA,TRBJ2-1,few,TGTGCCACCAGTGATCCAAACTCCGGGCCATCCTCCAATGAGCAGTTCTTC,CATSDPNSGPSSNEQFF
TRBV5-1,TRBD2,TRBJ2-5,NA,TGCGCCAGCAGCGTAGCGGGAGTACTTGAGACCCAGTACTTC,CASSVAGVLETQYF
TRBV2,NA,TRBJ1-1,NA,TGTGCCAGCACTTACAGCGGTCTGCGCACTGAAGCTTTCTTT,CASTYSGLRTEAFF
TRBV10-3,TRBD1,TRBJ2-7,few,TGTGCCACGCGGGACAGGTCCTACGAGCAGTACTTC,CATRDRSYEQYF
TRBV27,NA,TRBJ2-1,few,TGTGCCAGCAGTTTCTTTTACGACTCCTACAATGAGCAGTTCTTC,CASSFFYDSYNEQFF